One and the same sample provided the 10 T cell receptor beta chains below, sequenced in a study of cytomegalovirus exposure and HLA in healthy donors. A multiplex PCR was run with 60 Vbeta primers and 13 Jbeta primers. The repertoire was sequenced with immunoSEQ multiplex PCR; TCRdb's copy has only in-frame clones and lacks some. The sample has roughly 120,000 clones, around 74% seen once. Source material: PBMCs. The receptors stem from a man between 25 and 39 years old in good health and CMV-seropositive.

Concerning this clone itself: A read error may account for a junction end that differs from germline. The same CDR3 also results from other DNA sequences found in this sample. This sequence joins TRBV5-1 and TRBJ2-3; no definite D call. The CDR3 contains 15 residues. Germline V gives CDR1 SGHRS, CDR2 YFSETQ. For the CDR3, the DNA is TGCGCCAGCAGCTTGGACAGCCCTTTCACAGACACGCAGTATTTT. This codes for CASSLDSPFTDTQYF.

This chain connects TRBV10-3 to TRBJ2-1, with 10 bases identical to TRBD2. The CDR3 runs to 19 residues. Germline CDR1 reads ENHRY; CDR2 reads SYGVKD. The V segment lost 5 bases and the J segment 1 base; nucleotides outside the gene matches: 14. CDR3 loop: CAISSILAGGSTSYNEQFF. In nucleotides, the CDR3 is TGTGCCATCAGTTCGATCTTAGCGGGGGGTTCGACTTCCTACAATGAGCAGTTCTTC.

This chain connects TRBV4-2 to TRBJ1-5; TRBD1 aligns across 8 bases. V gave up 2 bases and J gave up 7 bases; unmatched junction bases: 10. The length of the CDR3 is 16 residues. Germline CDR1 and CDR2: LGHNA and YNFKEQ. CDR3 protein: CASSQSGQGGRQPQHF. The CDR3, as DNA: TGTGCCAGCAGCCAATCTGGACAGGGAGGACGGCAGCCCCAGCATTTT.

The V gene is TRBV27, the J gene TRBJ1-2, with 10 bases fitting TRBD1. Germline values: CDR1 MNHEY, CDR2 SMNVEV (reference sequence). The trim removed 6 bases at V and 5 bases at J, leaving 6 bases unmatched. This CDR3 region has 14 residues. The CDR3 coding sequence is TGTGCCAGCAGCGGGGGACAGGGGCGGTATGGCTACACCTTC. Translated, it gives CASSGGQGRYGYTF.

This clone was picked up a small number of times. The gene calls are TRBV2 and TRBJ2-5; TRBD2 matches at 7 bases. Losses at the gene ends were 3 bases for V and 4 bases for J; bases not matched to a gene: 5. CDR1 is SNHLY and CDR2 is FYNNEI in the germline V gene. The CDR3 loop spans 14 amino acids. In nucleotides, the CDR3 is TGTGCCAGCAGTGATGCCGGGGGGAGAGAGACCCAGTACTTC. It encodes CASSDAGGRETQYF.

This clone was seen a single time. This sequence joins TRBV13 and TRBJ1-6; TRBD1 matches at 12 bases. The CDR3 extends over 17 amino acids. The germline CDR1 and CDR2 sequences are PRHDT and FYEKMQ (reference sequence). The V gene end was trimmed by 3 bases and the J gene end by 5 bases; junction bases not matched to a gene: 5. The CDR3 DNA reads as TGTGCCAGCAGCTTTAGGGGACAGGGGGCGGATAATTCACCCCTCCACTTT. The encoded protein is CASSFRGQGADNSPLHF.

The CDR3 DNA is TGTGCCAGCAGCCTCGATCCGACAGGGGTCTACGAGCAGTACTTC. Amino acids: CASSLDPTGVYEQYF. The chain carries TRBV11-3 and TRBJ2-7; 8 bases match TRBD1. The germline gives CDR1 SGHNT, CDR2 YENEEA. This CDR3 spans 15 amino acids. V gave up 5 bases and J gave up 3 bases; unmatched junction bases: 9.

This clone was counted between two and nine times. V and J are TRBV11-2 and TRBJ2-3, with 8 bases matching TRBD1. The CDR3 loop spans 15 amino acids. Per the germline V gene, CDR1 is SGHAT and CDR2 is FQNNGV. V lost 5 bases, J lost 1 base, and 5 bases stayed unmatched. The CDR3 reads CASSTRQGRTDTQYF. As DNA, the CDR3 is TGTGCCAGCAGCACCCGACAGGGGCGCACAGATACGCAGTATTTT.

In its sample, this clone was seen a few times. CDR3 protein: CASSSRADSYNEQFF. CDR3 sequence (DNA): TGCGCCAGCAGCTCGCGGGCGGACTCCTACAATGAGCAGTTCTTC. V is TRBV5-1 and J is TRBJ2-1, with TRBD2 as a possible D gene (5 bases). Trimming took off 3 bases at V and 0 bases at J, with 10 bases between the two ends. This CDR3 spans 15 amino acids. Germline V gene lookup returns CDR1 SGHRS and CDR2 YFSETQ.

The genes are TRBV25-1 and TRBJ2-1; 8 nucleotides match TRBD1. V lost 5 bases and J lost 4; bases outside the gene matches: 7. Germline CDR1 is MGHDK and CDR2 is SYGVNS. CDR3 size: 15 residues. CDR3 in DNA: TGTGCCAGCAGTAAAACGGGGACAGGTTACAATGAGCAGTTCTTC. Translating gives CASSKTGTGYNEQFF.